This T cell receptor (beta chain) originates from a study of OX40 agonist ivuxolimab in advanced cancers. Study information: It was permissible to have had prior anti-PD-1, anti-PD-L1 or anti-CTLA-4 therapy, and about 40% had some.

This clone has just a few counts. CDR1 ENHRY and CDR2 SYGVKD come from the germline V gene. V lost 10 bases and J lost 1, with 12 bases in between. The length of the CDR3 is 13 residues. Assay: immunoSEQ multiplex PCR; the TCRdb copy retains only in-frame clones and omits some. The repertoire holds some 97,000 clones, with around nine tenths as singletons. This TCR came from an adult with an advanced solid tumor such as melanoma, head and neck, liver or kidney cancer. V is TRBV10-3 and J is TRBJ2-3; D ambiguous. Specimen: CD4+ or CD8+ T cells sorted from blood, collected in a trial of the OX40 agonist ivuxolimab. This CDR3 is CASLKEGTDTQYF. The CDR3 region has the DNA TGTGCCAGTCTTAAAGAAGGCACAGATACGCAGTATTTT.